Presented here are 27 T cell receptor beta chains from one specimen sequenced in a study of cytomegalovirus exposure and HLA in healthy donors. Primers for the PCR totalled 60 Vbeta and 13 Jbeta. Profiled with immunoSEQ multiplex PCR; TCRdb holds only in-frame clones, not every one. The data show approximately 150,000 clones, with about 75% seen just once and around 4.6% held by the top ten. The sample comprised PBMCs. The receptors stem from a man aged 18 to 30 in good health and CMV-seropositive.

The rearrangement joins TRBV27 to TRBJ1-1, with a tentative D call TRBD1 (5 bases). The germline V and J ends were trimmed by 0 bases and 0 bases, with 8 bases remaining between them. CDR1 MNHEY and CDR2 SMNVEV come from the germline V gene (reference sequence). The CDR3 has 15 amino acids. The CDR3 DNA sequence: TGTGCCAGCAGTTTATCGGACACCTTGAACACTGAAGCTTTCTTT. It yields the protein CASSLSDTLNTEAFF.

V gene TRBV6-6 combines with J gene TRBJ2-1; 7 bases fit TRBD2. CDR1 is MNHNY, CDR2 SVGAGI, per germline (reference sequence). The junction had 3 bases not matched to a gene; V was cut back by 3 bases and J by 1 base. The CDR3 length is 15 residues. The CDR3 region is CASSYERGSYNEQFF. The CDR3 coding sequence is TGTGCCAGCAGTTATGAGCGGGGATCCTACAATGAGCAGTTCTTC.

This chain joins TRBV28 and TRBJ1-1; the D is unclear. V shed 3 bases and J shed 4 bases, with 12 bases lying between them. The CDR3 totals 14 residues. Germline lookup yields CDR1 MDHEN and CDR2 SYDVKM. Here the CDR3 reads CASSFAGSGTEAFF. The CDR3, as DNA: TGTGCCAGCAGTTTCGCGGGGTCCGGCACTGAAGCTTTCTTT. The entire variable domain, with the rest obtained from reference TRBV28 and TRBJ1-1, is as follows: DVKVTQSSRYLVKRTGEKVFLECVQDMDHENMFWYRQDPGLGLRLIYFSYDVKMKEKGDIPEGYSVSREKKERFSLILESASTNQTSMYLCASSFAGSGTEAFFGQGTRLTVV.

This clone was detected only a few times. The CDR3 protein is CASSRLAPVTDTQYF. CDR3 in DNA: TGTGCCAGCAGTAGGTTAGCACCCGTCACAGATACGCAGTATTTT. The rearrangement links TRBV27 to TRBJ2-3; no definite D call. Trimming removed 5 bases at V and 2 bases at J, with 14 bases between. Germline V gives CDR1 MNHEY, CDR2 SMNVEV (reference sequence). This CDR3 spans 15 amino acids.

The CDR3 bases are TGTGCCAGCAGCTTAGGAGGGGGCAACACCGGGGAGCTGTTTTTT. This sequence encodes CASSLGGGNTGELFF. The gene calls are TRBV7-9 and TRBJ2-2, with 7 bases fitting TRBD1. Germline values: CDR1 SEHNR, CDR2 FQNEAQ (reference sequence). J lost 2 bases, V lost 1 base, and 1 base had no gene match. The CDR3 is 15 residues long.

This clone was found a few times. The chain employs TRBV11-2 and TRBJ2-5; 8 nucleotides align to TRBD1. This CDR3 spans 13 amino acids. Germline V gene sequence: CDR1 SGHAT, CDR2 FQNNGV. V dropped 3 bases and J dropped 3; count of bases not matched to a gene: 0. The CDR3 sequence is CASSLDREETQYF. The DNA of the CDR3 is TGTGCCAGCAGCTTGGACAGGGAAGAGACCCAGTACTTC.

The chain uses TRBV27 and TRBJ2-1; 10 bases agree with TRBD1. CDR3 length equals 16 residues. Germline V CDR1 and CDR2: MNHEY, SMNVEV (reference sequence). V dropped 3 bases and J dropped 7; count of bases not matched to a gene: 9. CDR3 protein: CASSLGTGVRGNEQFF. The CDR3 DNA reads as TGTGCCAGCAGTTTGGGGACAGGGGTTCGGGGAAATGAGCAGTTCTTC.

The chain employs TRBV10-2 and TRBJ2-2; D ambiguous. CDR1 is WSHSY, CDR2 SAAADI, per germline. The CDR3 is 17 residues long. V was pared by 5 bases and J by 5 bases, with 21 bases between. The CDR3 DNA reads as TGCGCCAGCAGTTCTCTTCCGGGTTCCTTTGGGACCGGGGAGCTGTTTTTT. This encodes CASSSLPGSFGTGELFF.

This sequence joins TRBV18 and TRBJ2-4; 9 bases are a match to TRBD1. Germline V CDR1 and CDR2: KGHSH, LQKENI. The CDR3 is made up of 16 amino acids. V trimming: 2 bases; J trimming: 8 bases; junction bases outside the gene matches: 10. CDR3 nucleotides: TGTGCCAGCTCACCAGGGACAGGGTCTTCTGGGGACATTCAGTACTTC. Translated, it gives CASSPGTGSSGDIQYF.

This clone was detected a few times. The CDR3 loop reads CASSEYLAGAYNEQFF. CDR3 sequence (DNA): TGCGCCAGCAGTGAGTACCTCGCGGGGGCCTACAATGAGCAGTTCTTC. The chain links TRBV10-2 to TRBJ2-1; 7 positions agree with TRBD2. The V segment lost 1 base and the J segment 2 bases; nucleotides outside the gene matches: 5. The CDR3 consists of 16 residues. Germline V gene sequence: CDR1 WSHSY, CDR2 SAAADI.

The rearrangement joins TRBV2 to TRBJ1-1, with D possibly TRBD1 on 5 matching bases. The CDR3 runs to 12 residues. Trimming removed 9 bases at V and 8 bases at J, with 16 bases between. Germline V CDR1 and CDR2: SNHLY, FYNNEI. This CDR3 is CASSPGVGEAFF. As DNA, the CDR3 is TGTGCCAGTAGCCCGGGGGTTGGAGAAGCTTTCTTT.

This clone was found a few times. The chain recombines TRBV30 with TRBJ1-6; a weak D match, TRBD1 (6 bases). This CDR3 spans 14 amino acids. The germline V gene has CDR1 GTSNPN and CDR2 SVGIG (reference sequence). V lost 2 bases, J lost 6 bases, and 11 bases lay in between. The chain's CDR3 is CAWSPGQLNSPLHF. Here the CDR3 DNA reads TGTGCCTGGAGTCCGGGACAACTTAATTCACCCCTCCACTTT.

The V call is TRBV11-2, the J call TRBJ1-4, with D unclear. Germline V gene data show CDR1 as SGHAT and CDR2 as FQNNGV. Deletions cut 0 bases from V and 10 bases from J, with 6 bases between. The CDR3 is made up of 12 amino acids. This CDR3 is CASSLENGKLFF. As DNA, the CDR3 is TGTGCCAGCAGCTTAGAGAACGGAAAACTGTTTTTT.

This chain joins TRBV15 and TRBJ1-1; 7 bases are shared with TRBD1. Per germline, CDR1 LNHNV and CDR2 YYDKDF (reference sequence). Trimming took 0 bases from V and 7 from J; bases not matched to a gene: 14. This CDR3 region has 17 residues. This CDR3 is CATSRDRGRASGIEAFF. The CDR3 DNA follows: TGTGCCACCAGCAGAGATAGGGGGCGAGCCTCGGGTATTGAAGCTTTCTTT. The full variable domain, its missing parts supplied by reference TRBV15 and TRBJ1-1, is DAMVIQNPRYQVTQFGKPVTLSCSQTLNHNVMYWYQQKSSQAPKLLFHYYDKDFNNEADTPDNFQSRRPNTSFCFLDIRSPGLGDTAMYLCATSRDRGRASGIEAFFGQGTRLTVV.

This chain links TRBV10-3 with TRBJ2-5; TRBD1 is a possible D gene (6 bases). Germline values: CDR1 ENHRY, CDR2 SYGVKD. V shed 0 bases and J shed 4 bases, with 15 bases lying between them. The CDR3 covers 16 residues. The chain's CDR3 is CAISESAARGRETQYF. The CDR3 DNA is TGTGCCATCAGTGAGTCAGCGGCCAGGGGACGAGAGACCCAGTACTTC.

The J gene is TRBJ1-5, the V gene TRBV7-3; D may be TRBD1 (5 bases). CDR1 and CDR2 (germline): SGHTA, FQGTGA. There are 13 residues in the CDR3. V was cut by 5 bases and J by 5 bases, with 10 bases left in between. Written as DNA, the CDR3 is TGTGCCAGCAGCCGGGGGTCGGATCAGCCCCAGCATTTT. The encoded protein is CASSRGSDQPQHF.

This chain connects TRBV29-1 to TRBJ2-1; TRBD1 matches 9 bases. From germline, CDR1 is SQVTM and CDR2 ANQGSEA. The CDR3 is 12 residues long. V shed 7 bases and J 10 bases; nucleotides not matched to a gene: 8. This CDR3 is CSADRGRLEQFF. As DNA, the CDR3 is TGCAGCGCGGACAGGGGACGGCTCGAGCAGTTCTTC.

This rearrangement joins TRBV7-8 to TRBJ1-1; 11 nucleotides match TRBD1. Germline V CDR1 and CDR2: SGHVS, FQNEAQ. V shed 5 bases, J shed 5 bases, and the junction held 10 bases outside the gene matches. The CDR3 runs 16 residues. The CDR3 region is CASSRLIRDRGTEAFF. For the CDR3, the DNA is TGTGCCAGCAGCAGACTAATCCGGGACAGGGGGACTGAAGCTTTCTTT.

The J gene is TRBJ1-2, the V gene TRBV14; D gene ambiguous. The CDR3 consists of 15 residues. With 0 bases removed from V and 2 bases from J, the gap between germline ends came to 10 bases. Per germline, CDR1 SGHDN and CDR2 FVKESK. CDR3 protein: CASSQDWSGNYGYTF. DNA for the CDR3: TGTGCCAGCAGCCAAGATTGGTCCGGGAACTATGGCTACACCTTC.

The rearrangement links TRBV6-5 to TRBJ1-1; D might be TRBD1 (5 bases). The ends were cut back, 6 bases at V and 5 bases at J, with 10 bases in the middle. The germline V gene encodes CDR1 MNHEY and CDR2 SVGAGI. This CDR3 contains 12 residues. The CDR3 loop is CASSRGWTEAFF. The CDR3 bases are TGTGCCAGCAGCCGGGGGTGGACTGAAGCTTTCTTT.

CDR3 loop: CASSLSRPEDYGYTF. In DNA, the CDR3 is TGTGCCAGCAGTTTATCGAGACCCGAGGACTATGGCTACACCTTC. This chain uses TRBV27 with TRBJ1-2; D call uncertain. V shed 0 bases and J shed 3 bases, with 11 bases lying between them. Germline values: CDR1 MNHEY, CDR2 SMNVEV (reference sequence). CDR3 length equals 15 residues.

This chain uses TRBV6-8 with TRBJ1-3; D is unresolved. The V and J ends lost 5 bases and 0 bases respectively, with 14 bases between them. There are 16 residues in the CDR3. Germline V lookup: CDR1 MNHGY, CDR2 SAAAGT. The CDR3, as DNA: TGTGCCAGCAGTCCCCGCGCAACCTTCTCTGGAAACACCATATATTTT. Translated: CASSPRATFSGNTIYF.

The V gene is TRBV7-9, the J gene TRBJ1-1; D is undetermined. The CDR3 runs 15 residues. Germline CDR1 SEHNR, CDR2 FQNEAQ (reference sequence). Trimming cost V 5 bases and J 2 bases, with 15 bases left between them. The CDR3 coding sequence is TGTGCCAGCAGCAGCGGTCGGGGTTCAAACACTGAAGCTTTCTTT. Amino acid sequence: CASSSGRGSNTEAFF.

The chain joins TRBV19 to TRBJ2-7, with a weak D call TRBD2 (6 bases). In germline, CDR1 is LNHDA, CDR2 SQIVND (reference sequence). The ends were cut back, 8 bases at V and 2 bases at J, with 16 bases in the middle. This CDR3 is 14 amino acids long. CDR3 bases: TGTGCCAGTTCCATCGGGGGAAGACCCTACGAGCAGTACGTC. This encodes CASSIGGRPYEQYV.

Here the CDR3 DNA reads TGTGCCAGCACCGGCTCTGGGGCCAACGTCCTGACTTTC. It translates to CASTGSGANVLTF. The chain links TRBV6-6 to TRBJ2-6; no firm D call. The V end was cut by 7 bases, the J end by 0 bases, with 4 bases between. CDR1 and CDR2 from the germline V gene are MNHNY and SVGAGI (reference sequence). The CDR3 is made up of 13 amino acids.

The V gene is TRBV25-1, the J gene TRBJ1-2, with no clear D. This CDR3 is built from 16 residues. Germline loops: CDR1 MGHDK, CDR2 SYGVNS. V was trimmed by 5 bases and J by 4 bases, leaving 20 bases between them. CDR3 nucleotides: TGTGCCAGCAGTATCACATCAGGATCACCCTCCTATGGCTACACCTTC. Its protein product is CASSITSGSPSYGYTF.

The CDR3 loop is CSVGGGNGYTF. The CDR3 DNA sequence: TGCAGCGTTGGGGGGGGGAATGGCTACACCTTC. This chain links TRBV29-1 with TRBJ1-2; D perhaps matches TRBD1 (5 bases). The germline V and J ends were trimmed by 4 bases and 6 bases, with 9 bases remaining between them. CDR1 and CDR2 (germline): SQVTM, ANQGSEA. CDR3 length: 11 residues.